This T cell receptor beta chain was sequenced during a study of breast tumors, draining lymph nodes, adjacent tissues. Findings of the study overall: Most tumor T cells seemingly derive from lymph node, then expand in tumor. Tumor repertoires ranked between lymph nodes and nontumor tissue in diversity, with V and J gene preferences.

Via MiXCR, TCRdb re-called the multiplex PCR reads, giving one row per CDR3 protein. Here the sample spans more than 10,000 distinct CDR3 sequences, around three fifths being singletons. The CDR3 has 17 residues. Germline V CDR1 and CDR2: LNHDA, SQIVND (reference sequence). V shed 11 bases, J shed 2 bases, and the junction held 19 bases outside the gene matches. In regard to this clonotype: Its cognate antigen is unknown.

This chain uses TRBV19 with TRBJ1-1, with 8 positions matching TRBD1. This TCR was recovered from a female donor with breast cancer. Some clones in this sample may be carry-over from other donors' samples. Sequencing was performed on tumor-adjacent breast tissue. CDR3 bases: TGTGCCGGTAAGTCCCCTCTGACAGGGGATGTTAACACTGAAGCTTTCTTT. Translated, it gives CAGKSPLTGDVNTEAFF.